The 29 T cell receptor beta chains below all came from one sample that was sequenced in a study of blood T cell repertoires in COVID-19. The protocol was immunoSEQ multiplex PCR, while the TCRdb copy is restricted to in-frame clones and leaves out a portion. The sample has approximately 500,000 clones, about 89% seen once. The sample taken for sequencing was peripheral blood. All receptors derive from a woman aged 50 to 60 with COVID-19, enrolled during active disease.

The genes are TRBV27 and TRBJ1-2, with 8 bases that match TRBD1. Trimming took 5 bases from V and 7 from J; bases not matched to a gene: 12. Germline CDR1 is MNHEY and CDR2 is SMNVEV (reference sequence). The CDR3 totals 15 residues. CDR3 sequence: CASSPPGQGRSGYTF. As DNA, the CDR3 is TGTGCCAGCAGTCCTCCCGGACAGGGCAGGAGTGGCTACACCTTC.

The chain joins TRBV10-1 to TRBJ1-5; D not resolved. Trimming removed 3 bases from V and 5 bases from J, with 8 bases in between. CDR3 length equals 13 residues. Germline V CDR1 and CDR2: WNHNN, SYGVQD (reference sequence). The CDR3 loop reads CASSDYRDQPQHF. CDR3 DNA sequence: TGCGCCAGCAGTGATTATAGAGATCAGCCCCAGCATTTT.

The chain has TRBV9 and TRBJ1-2; D remains unclear. CDR3 length: 12 amino acids. V was shortened by 0 bases and J by 5 bases, with 5 bases between the two germline ends. Germline V gives CDR1 SGDLS, CDR2 YYNGEE. The CDR3 DNA follows: TGTGCCAGCAGCGTAGAATCGTATGGCTACACCTTC. Translation gives CASSVESYGYTF. Filled out from reference TRBV9 and TRBJ1-2, the complete variable domain reads DSGVTQTPKHLITATGQRVTLRCSPRSGDLSVYWYQQSLDQGLQFLIQYYNGEERAKGNILERFSAQQFPDLHSELNLSSLELGDSALYFCASSVESYGYTFGSGTRLTVV.

This clone was observed once. V is TRBV24-1 and J is TRBJ2-7, with D perhaps TRBD1 (6 bases). This CDR3 spans 13 amino acids. Germline-derived CDR1 and CDR2 are KGHDR and SFDVKD. The ends were cut back, 4 bases at V and 3 bases at J, with 9 bases in the middle. The CDR3 nucleotides read TGTGCCACCAGTGACCCCAGGGGCTACGAGCAGTACTTC. This gives the protein CATSDPRGYEQYF.

The DNA for the CDR3 is TGTGCCAGCAGCACGACATCTCTGTTGGACAGGGGTTATGGCTACACCTTC. Protein: CASSTTSLLDRGYGYTF. The chain uses TRBV7-2 and TRBJ1-2, with 9 bases lining up with TRBD1. The CDR3 loop spans 17 amino acids. Germline values: CDR1 SGHTA, CDR2 FQGNSA. The trim removed 5 bases at V and 5 bases at J, leaving 15 bases unmatched.

The chain combines TRBV3-1 (or the pseudogene TRBV3-2) with TRBJ2-3; the match to TRBD2 covers 9 bases. Trimming took 0 bases from V and 5 from J; bases not matched to a gene: 9. CDR1 and CDR2 from the germline V gene are LGHDT and YNNKEL (reference sequence). This CDR3 spans 17 amino acids. CDR3 amino acids: CASSQEGGGGAGDTQYF. The CDR3 DNA is TGTGCCAGCAGCCAAGAGGGAGGCGGGGGGGCTGGAGATACGCAGTATTTT.

A few counts support this clone. The rearrangement links TRBV6-5 to TRBJ1-1, with 7 nucleotides matching TRBD1. Trimming cost V 8 bases and J 2 bases; bases outside gene matches: 8. CDR1 MNHEY and CDR2 SVGAGI come from the germline V gene. The CDR3 runs 14 residues. CDR3 sequence (DNA): TGTGCCAGCGTTCGGGACAGTCGAAACACTGAAGCTTTCTTT. This translates into CASVRDSRNTEAFF.

The rearrangement uses TRBV9 and TRBJ1-1; D gene unclear. Germline V gene data show CDR1 as SGDLS and CDR2 as YYNGEE. V was trimmed by 4 bases and J by 0 bases, leaving 7 bases between them. The CDR3 spans 13 residues. This chain's CDR3 is CASSPDLNTEAFF. CDR3 sequence (DNA): TGTGCCAGCAGCCCCGACTTGAACACTGAAGCTTTCTTT.

The sample holds one count of this clone. CDR3 nucleotides: TGTGCCAGCACCAATGGTAGGGTTGGGAGCTATGGCTACACCTTC. Its translation is CASTNGRVGSYGYTF. The rearrangement joins TRBV9 to TRBJ1-2; D is unclear. From germline, CDR1 is SGDLS and CDR2 YYNGEE. The CDR3 sequence is 15 residues long. V was trimmed by 6 bases and J by 4 bases, leaving 19 bases between them.

This chain joins TRBV15 and TRBJ1-3, with a tentative D call TRBD1 (5 bases). The CDR3 sequence is 14 residues long. Trimming stripped 4 bases from V and 3 bases from J, with 10 bases between. From germline, CDR1 is LNHNV and CDR2 YYDKDF (reference sequence). CDR3 sequence (DNA): TGTGCCACCAGCACGCGGGGGGGTGGAAACACCATATATTTT. It is translated as CATSTRGGGNTIYF.

The chain recombines TRBV5-1 with TRBJ1-1; D perhaps matches TRBD1 (5 bases). Trimming took off 3 bases at V and 5 bases at J, with 11 bases between the two ends. This CDR3 has 13 amino acids. CDR1 SGHRS and CDR2 YFSETQ come from the germline V gene. The CDR3 nucleotides read TGCGCCAGCAGCTGGGCCGGGGGTACTGAAGCTTTCTTT. Translated, it gives CASSWAGGTEAFF. Filled out from reference TRBV5-1 and TRBJ1-1, the complete variable domain reads KAGVTQTPRYLIKTRGQQVTLSCSPISGHRSVSWYQQTPGQGLQFLFEYFSETQRNKGNFPGRFSGRQFSNSRSEMNVSTLELGDSALYLCASSWAGGTEAFFGQGTRLTVV.

The V and J genes are TRBV6-5 and TRBJ2-7, with D maybe TRBD1 (6 bases). Germline CDR1 reads MNHEY; CDR2 reads SVGAGI. This CDR3 is built from 15 residues. V gave up 0 bases and J gave up 3 bases, with 12 bases separating them. The DNA for the CDR3 is TGTGCCAGCAGTTACTCTCTGGACAGCTACTACGAGCAGTACTTC. Residues: CASSYSLDSYYEQYF.

This rearrangement joins TRBV19 to TRBJ1-4, with D tentatively TRBD1 (5 bases). V was shortened by 5 bases and J by 3 bases, with 16 bases between the two germline ends. The germline V gene encodes CDR1 LNHDA and CDR2 SQIVND (reference sequence). The CDR3 extends over 16 amino acids. Written as DNA, the CDR3 is TGTGCCAGTAGTCCGCGATTCGGGGGAGCTAATGAAAAACTGTTTTTT. This sequence encodes CASSPRFGGANEKLFF.

V gene TRBV5-4 combines with J gene TRBJ2-7, with D perhaps TRBD1 (6 bases). The CDR3 spans 15 residues. Germline CDR1 reads SGHNT; CDR2 reads YYREEE (reference sequence). V lost 3 bases and J lost 0, with 13 bases in between. CDR3 DNA: TGTGCCAGCAGCTCCGGTGGGGGCGACTCCTACGAGCAGTACTTC. Translation gives CASSSGGGDSYEQYF. Filled out from reference TRBV5-4 and TRBJ2-7, the complete variable domain reads ETGVTQSPTHLIKTRGQQVTLRCSSQSGHNTVSWYQQALGQGPQFIFQYYREEENGRGNFPPRFSGLQFPNYSSELNVNALELDDSALYLCASSSGGGDSYEQYFGPGTRLTVT.

The CDR3 loop reads CASSEEVAGNSPLHF. DNA of the CDR3: TGTGCCAGCAGTGAAGAGGTGGCGGGGAATTCACCCCTCCACTTT. The chain recombines TRBV6-1 with TRBJ1-6; D is unresolved. This CDR3 region has 15 residues. V lost 1 base to trimming and J lost 7 bases, with 11 bases between them. Germline V gene sequence: CDR1 MNHNS, CDR2 SASEGT.

This clone was observed a few times. As DNA, the CDR3 is TGTGCCAGCAGCTCGGGACAGGAGGAAAAACTGTTTTTT. Translated: CASSSGQEEKLFF. The chain employs TRBV5-4 and TRBJ1-4; TRBD1 matches 8 bases. The CDR3 runs 13 residues. Germline-derived CDR1 and CDR2 are SGHNT and YYREEE (reference sequence). Trimming removed 3 bases from V and 8 bases from J; junction bases left unmatched: 3.

The chain couples TRBV9 to TRBJ2-3; 11 nucleotides match TRBD2. Germline CDR1 reads SGDLS; CDR2 reads YYNGEE. The V segment lost 0 bases and the J segment 0 bases; nucleotides outside the gene matches: 0. The CDR3 runs 16 residues. CDR3 amino acids: CASSVGTSGSTDTQYF. In nucleotides, the CDR3 is TGTGCCAGCAGCGTAGGGACTAGCGGGAGCACAGATACGCAGTATTTT.

This clone was recorded only once. Here the CDR3 DNA reads TGTGCCAGCAATCCACAGGGTGCGTTTGAGCAGTTCTTC. It codes for CASNPQGAFEQFF. This chain connects TRBV6-5 to TRBJ2-1, with D maybe TRBD1 (6 bases). Germline V CDR1 and CDR2: MNHEY, SVGAGI. CDR3 size: 13 residues. Trimming left V 7 bases short and J 9 bases short, with 16 bases between.

The CDR3 is CATWGQEEEKLFF. As DNA, the CDR3 is TGTGCCACCTGGGGACAGGAGGAGGAAAAACTGTTTTTT. This chain uses TRBV6-5 with TRBJ1-4; 8 positions agree with TRBD1. The CDR3 is 13 amino acids. The V gene end was trimmed by 10 bases and the J gene end by 8 bases; junction bases not matched to a gene: 9. Germline V lookup: CDR1 MNHEY, CDR2 SVGAGI.

In its sample, this clone was seen once. The gene calls are TRBV29-1 and TRBJ2-2; D may be TRBD1 (5 bases). Per germline, CDR1 SQVTM and CDR2 ANQGSEA. The CDR3 length is 12 residues. Trimming removed 6 bases from V and 4 bases from J, with 9 bases in between. CDR3 region: CSVPGFTGELFF. Written as DNA, the CDR3 is TGCAGCGTCCCAGGGTTCACCGGGGAGCTGTTTTTT.

The chain recombines TRBV7-2 with TRBJ1-2; TRBD1 matches 7 bases. This CDR3 has 13 amino acids. Germline V gives CDR1 SGHTA, CDR2 FQGNSA. J lost 6 bases, V lost 5 bases, and 6 bases had no gene match. CDR3 in DNA: TGTGCCAGCAGCGTCTTTCAGGGGGATGGCTACACCTTC. It translates to CASSVFQGDGYTF. The whole variable domain, remainder taken from reference TRBV7-2 and TRBJ1-2, is GAGVSQSPSNKVTEKGKDVELRCDPISGHTALYWYRQSLGQGLEFLIYFQGNSAPDKSGLPSDRFSAERTGGSVSTLTIQRTQQEDSAVYLCASSVFQGDGYTFGSGTRLTVV.

The rearrangement links TRBV19 to TRBJ2-2; TRBD1 matches at 7 bases. Germline V gene sequence: CDR1 LNHDA, CDR2 SQIVND (reference sequence). The CDR3 has 14 amino acids. J lost 5 bases, V lost 2 bases, and 2 bases had no gene match. In DNA, the CDR3 is TGTGCCAGTAGTATAACAGGGGCAACCGGGGAGCTGTTTTTT. This translates into CASSITGATGELFF.

This clone came up a few times. The chain has TRBV19 and TRBJ1-3, with TRBD1 as a possible D gene (5 bases). Germline-derived CDR1 and CDR2 are LNHDA and SQIVND (reference sequence). With 5 bases removed from V and 0 bases from J, the gap between germline ends came to 11 bases. The CDR3 loop spans 15 amino acids. The CDR3 here is CASSSTGFSGNTIYF. The DNA of the CDR3 is TGTGCCAGTAGTTCCACAGGTTTCTCTGGAAACACCATATATTTT. The variable domain in full, with the rest retrieved from reference TRBV19 and TRBJ1-3, is DGGITQSPKYLFRKEGQNVTLSCEQNLNHDAMYWYRQDPGQGLRLIYYSQIVNDFQKGDIAEGYSVSREKKESFPLTVTSAQKNPTAFYLCASSSTGFSGNTIYFGEGSWLTVV.

The CDR3 sequence: CASSHLGQARDTQYF. CDR3 coding DNA: TGTGCCAGCAGCCACCTAGGACAGGCGAGAGATACGCAGTATTTT. This sequence joins TRBV7-3 and TRBJ2-3, with TRBD1 identical over 7 bases. CDR1 is SGHTA and CDR2 is FQGTGA in the germline V gene. The V segment lost 5 bases and the J segment 5 bases; nucleotides outside the gene matches: 10. This CDR3 has 15 residues.

V gene TRBV7-9 combines with J gene TRBJ1-1; D remains unclear. The germline V and J ends were trimmed by 3 bases and 4 bases, with 15 bases remaining between them. The CDR3 covers 15 residues. Germline V CDR1 and CDR2: SEHNR, FQNEAQ (reference sequence). CDR3 region: CASSFLGARITEAFF. CDR3 bases: TGTGCCAGCAGCTTCCTCGGTGCGCGGATCACTGAAGCTTTCTTT. Supplemented by reference TRBV7-9 and TRBJ1-1, the full variable domain reads DTGVSQNPRHKITKRGQNVTFRCDPISEHNRLYWYRQTLGQGPEFLTYFQNEAQLEKSRLLSDRFSAERPKGSFSTLEIQRTEQGDSAMYLCASSFLGARITEAFFGQGTRLTVV.

The rearrangement links TRBV28 to TRBJ1-1; D is unresolved. This CDR3 has 15 amino acids. V was clipped by 5 bases and J by 1 base, with 14 bases between them. Germline V lookup: CDR1 MDHEN, CDR2 SYDVKM. CDR3 residues: CASSPLRDRNTEAFF. The CDR3 bases are TGTGCCAGCAGTCCCTTGCGGGATCGGAACACTGAAGCTTTCTTT.

The rearrangement links TRBV2 to TRBJ1-2; TRBD1 matches 8 bases. V was clipped by 5 bases and J by 6 bases; unmatched bases: 8. Germline V gene sequence: CDR1 SNHLY, CDR2 FYNNEI. The CDR3 has 14 residues. The DNA for the CDR3 is TGTGCCAGCAGTATCACAGGGGGTGGGGATGGCTACACCTTC. This translates into CASSITGGGDGYTF.

The chain employs TRBV7-8 and TRBJ2-3; TRBD1 is a possible D gene (5 bases). V was trimmed by 5 bases and J by 7 bases, leaving 13 bases between them. This CDR3 comprises 13 residues. Germline V gene sequence: CDR1 SGHVS, CDR2 FQNEAQ. CDR3 DNA sequence: TGTGCCAGCAGCGCACCCAGGGCGTATACGCAGTATTTT. Translated: CASSAPRAYTQYF.

The chain couples TRBV10-3 to TRBJ1-3; possibly TRBD1 for D (5 bases). The CDR3 sequence is 13 residues long. Germline V gene lookup returns CDR1 ENHRY and CDR2 SYGVKD. Trimming stripped 7 bases from V and 2 bases from J, with 9 bases between. CDR3 sequence (DNA): TGTGCCATCACCAGGGAAGCTGGAAACACCATATATTTT. Translated: CAITREAGNTIYF.